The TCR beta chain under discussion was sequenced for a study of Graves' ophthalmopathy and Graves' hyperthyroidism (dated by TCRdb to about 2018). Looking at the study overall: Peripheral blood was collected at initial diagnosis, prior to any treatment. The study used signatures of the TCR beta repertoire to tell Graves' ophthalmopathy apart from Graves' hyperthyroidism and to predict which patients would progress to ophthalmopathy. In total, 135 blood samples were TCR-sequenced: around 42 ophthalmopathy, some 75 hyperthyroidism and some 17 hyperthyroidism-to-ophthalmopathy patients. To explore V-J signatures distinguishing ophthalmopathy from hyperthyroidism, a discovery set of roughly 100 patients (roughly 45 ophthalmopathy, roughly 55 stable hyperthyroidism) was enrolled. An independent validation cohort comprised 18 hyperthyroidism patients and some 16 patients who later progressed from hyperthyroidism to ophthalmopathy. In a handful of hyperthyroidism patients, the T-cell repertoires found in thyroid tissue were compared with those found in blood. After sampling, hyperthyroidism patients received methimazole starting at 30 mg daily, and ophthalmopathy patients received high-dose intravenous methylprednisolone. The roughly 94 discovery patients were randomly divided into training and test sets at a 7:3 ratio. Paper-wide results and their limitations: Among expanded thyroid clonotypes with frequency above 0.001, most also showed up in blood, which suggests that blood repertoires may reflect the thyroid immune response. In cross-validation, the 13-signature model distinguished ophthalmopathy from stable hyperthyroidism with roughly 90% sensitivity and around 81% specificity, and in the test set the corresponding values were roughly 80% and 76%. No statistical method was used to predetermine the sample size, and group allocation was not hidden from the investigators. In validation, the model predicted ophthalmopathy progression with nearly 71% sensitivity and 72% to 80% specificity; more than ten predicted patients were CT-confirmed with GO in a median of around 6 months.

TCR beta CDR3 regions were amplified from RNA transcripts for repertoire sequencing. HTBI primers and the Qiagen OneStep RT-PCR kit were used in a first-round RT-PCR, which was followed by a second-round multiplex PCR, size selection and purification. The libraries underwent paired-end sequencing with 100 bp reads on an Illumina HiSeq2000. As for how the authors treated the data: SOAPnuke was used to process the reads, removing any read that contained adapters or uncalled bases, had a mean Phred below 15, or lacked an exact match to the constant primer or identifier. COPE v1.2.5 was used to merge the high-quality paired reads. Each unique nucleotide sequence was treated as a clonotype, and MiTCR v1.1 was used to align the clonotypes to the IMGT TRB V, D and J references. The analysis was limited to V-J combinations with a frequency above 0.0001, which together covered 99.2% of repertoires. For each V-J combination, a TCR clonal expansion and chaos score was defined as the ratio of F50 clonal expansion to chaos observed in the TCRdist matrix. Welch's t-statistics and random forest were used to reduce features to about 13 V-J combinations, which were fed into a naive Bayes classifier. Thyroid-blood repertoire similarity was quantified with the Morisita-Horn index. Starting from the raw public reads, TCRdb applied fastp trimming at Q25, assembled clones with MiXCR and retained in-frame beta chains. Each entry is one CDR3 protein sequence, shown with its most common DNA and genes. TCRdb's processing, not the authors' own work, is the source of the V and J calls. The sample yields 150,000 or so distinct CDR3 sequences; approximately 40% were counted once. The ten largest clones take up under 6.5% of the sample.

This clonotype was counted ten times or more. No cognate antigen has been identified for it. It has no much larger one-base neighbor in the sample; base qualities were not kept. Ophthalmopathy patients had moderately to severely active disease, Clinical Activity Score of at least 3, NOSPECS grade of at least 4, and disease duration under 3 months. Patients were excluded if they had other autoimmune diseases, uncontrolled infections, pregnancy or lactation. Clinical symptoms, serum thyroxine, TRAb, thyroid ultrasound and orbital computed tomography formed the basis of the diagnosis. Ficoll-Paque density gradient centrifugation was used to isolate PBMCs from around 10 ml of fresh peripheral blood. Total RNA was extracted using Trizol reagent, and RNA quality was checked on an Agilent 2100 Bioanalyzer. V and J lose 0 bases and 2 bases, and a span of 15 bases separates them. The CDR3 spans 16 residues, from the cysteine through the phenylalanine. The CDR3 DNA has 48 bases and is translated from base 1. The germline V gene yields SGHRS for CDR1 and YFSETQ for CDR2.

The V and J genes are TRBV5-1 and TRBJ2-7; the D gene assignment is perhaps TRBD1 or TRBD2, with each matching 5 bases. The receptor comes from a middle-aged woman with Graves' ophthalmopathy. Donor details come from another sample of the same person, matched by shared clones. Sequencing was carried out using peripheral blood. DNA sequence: TGCGCCAGCAGCTTGGGTCGGGGCAGAACTGCCTACGAGCAGTACTTC. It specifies CASSLGRGRTAYEQYF.